This TCR beta chain was sequenced for a study of CD8+CD57+ T cells in acquired aplastic anemia. Study-wide points: Common to patients and controls were roughly 30 CD8+ CDR3 sequences.

Sequencing involved patients with CD8+CD57+ cell expansion previously shown by flow cytometry. The CDR3 has 14 amino acids. Trimming cost V 4 bases and J 5 bases; bases outside gene matches: 6. Germline V gene sequence: CDR1 LNHDA, CDR2 SQIVND (reference sequence). Researchers used genomic DNA as the template to profile TCR beta VDJ and CDR3. TCRdb re-called the reads through MiXCR, storing one row per CDR3 protein. The table has 200,000 to 300,000 distinct CDR3 sequences, more than 40% seen once. In this sample, this clonotype turned up many times. What it binds is unknown. Sample: sorted CD4+, CD8+, or CD8+CD57+ T cells (not recorded which) from PBMCs. This TCR was recovered from a human donor with aplastic anemia. This chain uses TRBV19 with TRBJ1-1; 8 bases align to TRBD1. The CDR3: CASSTDRGWTEAFF. CDR3 DNA sequence: TGTGCCAGTAGTACCGACAGGGGATGGACTGAAGCTTTCTTT.